This entry describes one T cell receptor beta chain. These data belong to a study of blood T cell repertoires in COVID-19. Overall study context: The United States, Italy and Spain were the sources of the acute and convalescent COVID-19 samples. Sources were T cells, B-cell-depleted T cells, or PBMCs; the material itself was cDNA or gDNA.

There are 13 residues in the CDR3. Germline V gives CDR1 SQVTM, CDR2 ANQGSEA. Trimming took 1 base from V and 7 from J; bases not matched to a gene: 3. In the authors' workflow: Reference gene primer amplification gave estimated nucleated cell counts. The protocol was immunoSEQ multiplex PCR, while the TCRdb copy is restricted to in-frame clones and leaves out a portion. Clone size and V and J calls were adopted from that table, with D and trimming inferred from the DNA. The sample yields 100,000 or so clones, approximately 80% seen once. What was sequenced was peripheral blood. The receptor was derived from a man between 70 and 80 years old with active or convalescent COVID-19. The V call is TRBV29-1, the J call TRBJ1-2, with 10 bases that match TRBD1. The CDR3 bases are TGCAGCGTTGAAGCGGGGACAGGGGTTGGCTACACCTTC. It translates to CSVEAGTGVGYTF.